What follows are 9 T cell receptor beta chains derived from one specimen sequenced in a study of cytomegalovirus exposure and HLA in healthy donors (dated by TCRdb to between 2016 and 2019). The protocol used for the library was the immunoSEQ multiplex PCR assay. For the multiplex PCR, a mixture combining 60 forward primers for TCR Vbeta segments and 13 reverse primers for TCR Jbeta segments was used. TCRdb took this table from immuneACCESS and kept in-frame rearrangements with V and J called. Such tables lack part of the clones; where checked against another copy, unresolved V genes explain under half of the gap, and the rest is unexplained. In all, the sample holds roughly 190,000 clones, and about three quarters of those were seen once. Approximately 1.1% of the sample is taken by the ten largest. Sequencing was done on a sample of PBMCs. These receptors were collected from a middle-aged woman in good health and CMV-seronegative.

This clone was detected only once. The chain links TRBV2 to TRBJ2-1, with D unclear. The CDR3 length is 19 residues. V was clipped by 8 bases and J by 0 bases, with 26 bases between them. The germline CDR1 and CDR2 sequences are SNHLY and FYNNEI. CDR3 bases: TGTGCCAGCCGTCAGAATGAGGCCCGCAGTGGTCGCTCCTACAATGAGCAGTTCTTC. Its protein product is CASRQNEARSGRSYNEQFF. Based on the CDR3 plus reference TRBV2 and TRBJ2-1, the full variable domain is EPEVTQTPSHQVTQMGQEVILRCVPISNHLYFYWYRQILGQKVEFLVSFYNNEISEKSEIFDDQFSVERPDGSNFTLKIRSTKLEDSAMYFCASRQNEARSGRSYNEQFFGPGTRLTVL.

The rearrangement joins TRBV13 to TRBJ2-5; D gene uncertain. The end of the DNA aligns better with TRBJ2-7, so the J call may be wrong. CDR1 and CDR2 from the germline V gene are PRHDT and FYEKMQ (reference sequence). The CDR3 has 12 residues. For the CDR3, the DNA is TGTGCCAGCAGCTTGACTTCCTACGAGCAGTACTTC. Protein sequence: CASSLTSYEQYF.

This clone was detected a few times. The chain has TRBV9 and TRBJ1-1; no firm D call. This CDR3 has 14 amino acids. V shed 0 bases and J shed 1 base, with 7 bases lying between them. Looked up from germline, CDR1 is SGDLS and CDR2 is YYNGEE. CDR3 nucleotides: TGTGCCAGCAGCGTAGGGTCAGGGAACACTGAAGCTTTCTTT. The encoded protein is CASSVGSGNTEAFF.

This clone was seen once. The rearrangement joins TRBV2 to TRBJ1-6, with 7 bases aligning to TRBD1. The CDR3 totals 14 residues. V was pared by 7 bases and J by 5 bases, with 5 bases of the junction left unmatched. Germline-derived CDR1 and CDR2 are SNHLY and FYNNEI. The DNA of the CDR3 is TGTGCCAGCATTAGGGACAGAGATAATTCACCCCTCCACTTT. It encodes CASIRDRDNSPLHF.

The gene calls are TRBV7-8 and TRBJ2-1; 7 bases are shared with TRBD1. V shed 5 bases, J shed 1 base, and the junction held 5 bases outside the gene matches. CDR1 and CDR2 from the germline V gene are SGHVS and FQNEAQ. CDR3 size: 15 residues. For the CDR3, the DNA is TGTGCCAGCAGCCCAGACAGGGTTTCCTACAATGAGCAGTTCTTC. The encoded protein is CASSPDRVSYNEQFF.

The genes are TRBV9 and TRBJ2-7; 7 bases line up with TRBD2. Per the germline V gene, CDR1 is SGDLS and CDR2 is YYNGEE. This CDR3 is 15 amino acids long. V dropped 0 bases and J dropped 4; count of bases not matched to a gene: 7. CDR3: CASSVGGRAAYEQYF. Here the CDR3 DNA reads TGTGCCAGCAGCGTAGGAGGGAGGGCCGCATACGAGCAGTACTTC.

The genes are TRBV6-5 and TRBJ1-1; D possibly corresponds to TRBD1 (6 bases). This CDR3 has 14 amino acids. Germline values: CDR1 MNHEY, CDR2 SVGAGI. Trimming removed 6 bases from V and 0 bases from J, with 11 bases in between. CDR3 DNA sequence: TGTGCCAGCAGACAACAGGGAATGAACACTGAAGCTTTCTTT. Translated, it gives CASRQQGMNTEAFF.

The gene calls are TRBV7-2 and TRBJ2-7; TRBD2 matches at 11 bases. The CDR3 sequence is 14 residues long. From germline, CDR1 is SGHTA and CDR2 FQGNSA. V was pared by 5 bases and J by 3 bases, with 3 bases of the junction left unmatched. DNA for the CDR3: TGTGCCAGCAGCCCGGGACTAGCGGTCTACGAGCAGTACGTC. Translating gives CASSPGLAVYEQYV.

This chain connects TRBV4-3 to TRBJ2-3; 11 bases line up with TRBD2. After removal of 3 bases from V and 1 base from J, the junction contained 12 bases not matched to a gene. Germline V gene data show CDR1 as LGHNA and CDR2 as YSLEER. The CDR3 has 19 residues. The CDR3 nucleotides read TGCGCCAGCAGCCAGCATCTAGCGGGAGGCGGGACTGGCACAGATACGCAGTATTTT. The encoded protein is CASSQHLAGGGTGTDTQYF.